A single sample is the source of the 32 T cell receptor beta chains below, sequenced in a study of control samples from healthy donors and cancer patients. Clones were sequenced by immunoSEQ multiplex PCR, and TCRdb holds only the in-frame ones, with some missing. The sample includes 40,000 to 50,000 clones, approximately 94% of them seen just once. The sequencing input was blood. Every receptor here comes from a man aged 55-75 years in good health.

V is TRBV7-9 and J is TRBJ2-5, with unresolved D. This CDR3 has 14 amino acids. With 3 bases removed from V and 1 base from J, the gap between germline ends came to 9 bases. Germline V lookup: CDR1 SEHNR, CDR2 FQNEAQ (reference sequence). CDR3 in DNA: TGTGCCAGCAGCTTTTGGTCAGCCCAAGAGACCCAGTACTTC. Its translation is CASSFWSAQETQYF.

The V gene is TRBV29-1, the J gene TRBJ1-1; maybe TRBD1 (6 bases). In germline, CDR1 is SQVTM, CDR2 ANQGSEA. The CDR3 is 15 amino acids. V was cut by 7 bases and J by 3 bases, with 21 bases left in between. The CDR3 sequence: CSALTGLGGYTEAFF. The CDR3 DNA reads TGCAGCGCTTTAACAGGGTTAGGAGGGTACACTGAAGCTTTCTTT.

This chain uses TRBV11-1 with TRBJ2-7; TRBD2 matches 13 bases. Per germline, CDR1 SGHAT and CDR2 FQDESV (reference sequence). Unmatched junction bases numbered 8, after V lost 5 bases and J lost 4 bases. The CDR3 is 16 residues long. The DNA for the CDR3 is TGTGCCAGCAGCCCCAGACTAGCGGGAGGTCGGTACGAGCAGTACTTC. Protein: CASSPRLAGGRYEQYF.

The V call is TRBV9, the J call TRBJ2-7, with TRBD1 as a possible D gene (7 bases). V lost 4 bases and J lost 5, with 16 bases in between. The CDR3 loop spans 14 amino acids. Germline V gene lookup returns CDR1 SGDLS and CDR2 YYNGEE. For the CDR3, the DNA is TGTGCCAGCAGCTTAACCACAGGGGAGGACGAGCAGTACTTC. It yields the protein CASSLTTGEDEQYF. Complete variable domain (other parts from reference TRBV9 and TRBJ2-7): DSGVTQTPKHLITATGQRVTLRCSPRSGDLSVYWYQQSLDQGLQFLIQYYNGEERAKGNILERFSAQQFPDLHSELNLSSLELGDSALYFCASSLTTGEDEQYFGPGTRLTVT.

This chain links TRBV27 with TRBJ2-3; D is unclear. The V gene's germline CDR1 is MNHEY and CDR2 SMNVEV (reference sequence). This CDR3 comprises 13 residues. Trimming removed 2 bases at V and 6 bases at J, with 9 bases between. Written as DNA, the CDR3 is TGTGCCAGCAGTTTAGGCCCCGAGGATACGCAGTATTTT. Translating gives CASSLGPEDTQYF.

The chain uses TRBV11-2 and TRBJ2-7; the D is unclear. Germline V gene sequence: CDR1 SGHAT, CDR2 FQNNGV. The V and J ends lost 1 base and 6 bases respectively, with 7 bases between them. This CDR3 is built from 12 residues. The CDR3: CASSLGPSEQYF. The DNA for the CDR3 is TGTGCCAGCAGCTTAGGCCCCAGCGAGCAGTACTTC.

The chain employs TRBV9 and TRBJ2-2, with TRBD2 matching over 8 bases. The CDR3 loop spans 15 amino acids. Germline CDR1 reads SGDLS; CDR2 reads YYNGEE. With V trimmed by 4 bases and J by 2 bases, 4 bases remained unmatched. Here the CDR3 DNA reads TGTGCCAGCAGCTTTAGCGGGGCAAACACCGGGGAGCTGTTTTTT. It translates to CASSFSGANTGELFF.

This clone was seen once. The V call is TRBV5-6, the J call TRBJ2-5; 10 bases match TRBD2. The length of the CDR3 is 15 residues. Germline V CDR1 and CDR2: SGHDT, YYEEEE. The junction had 10 bases not matched to a gene; V was cut back by 4 bases and J by 7 bases. In nucleotides, the CDR3 is TGTGCCAGCAGCCCCGGACTAGCGGACCTCACGACCCAGTACTTC. This encodes CASSPGLADLTTQYF.

This chain joins TRBV5-4 and TRBJ1-2; D ambiguous. This CDR3 is built from 13 residues. Between the trimmed V and J ends, which lost 2 bases and 6 bases, there was a span of 11 bases. The germline CDR1 and CDR2 sequences are SGHNT and YYREEE (reference sequence). The CDR3 region has the DNA TGTGCCAGCAGCTTCGTGCTCCGCGATGGCTACACCTTC. Its protein product is CASSFVLRDGYTF.

The rearrangement uses TRBV7-2 and TRBJ1-5; TRBD1 aligns across 7 bases. Trimming cost V 3 bases and J 3 bases; bases outside gene matches: 2. The germline V gene has CDR1 SGHTA and CDR2 FQGNSA. This CDR3 has 14 residues. CDR3 protein: CASSLGQFNQPQHF. The CDR3 DNA follows: TGTGCCAGCAGCTTGGGACAGTTCAATCAGCCCCAGCATTTT. The whole variable domain, filled in from reference TRBV7-2 and TRBJ1-5, reads GAGVSQSPSNKVTEKGKDVELRCDPISGHTALYWYRQSLGQGLEFLIYFQGNSAPDKSGLPSDRFSAERTGGSVSTLTIQRTQQEDSAVYLCASSLGQFNQPQHFGDGTRLSIL.

The chain recombines TRBV15 with TRBJ2-1, with TRBD2 matching 10 bases. The junction had 10 bases not matched to a gene; V was cut back by 3 bases and J by 8 bases. The germline V gene encodes CDR1 LNHNV and CDR2 YYDKDF (reference sequence). The length of the CDR3 is 16 residues. The CDR3 DNA reads as TGTGCCACCAGCAGTCAATTGATAGCGGGAGGTTATGAGCAGTTCTTC. Encoded protein: CATSSQLIAGGYEQFF.

The V gene is TRBV11-3, the J gene TRBJ1-3; D ambiguous. CDR3 size: 15 residues. V dropped 4 bases and J dropped 0 bases, with 10 bases sitting between them. Germline V CDR1 and CDR2: SGHNT, YENEEA. In DNA, the CDR3 is TGTGCCAGCAGCTCCCTCGGTCTCTCTGGAAACACCATATATTTT. Protein product: CASSSLGLSGNTIYF.

This clone was counted once. The V gene is TRBV7-3, the J gene TRBJ1-6, with D possibly matching TRBD1 (6 bases). V shed 5 bases and J shed 8 bases, with 13 bases lying between them. This CDR3 is built from 14 residues. Per germline, CDR1 SGHTA and CDR2 FQGTGA. CDR3 bases: TGTGCCAGCAGCCCGGGACACTGGGATTCACCCCTCCACTTT. Encoded protein: CASSPGHWDSPLHF.

This clone was seen once. The chain couples TRBV27 to TRBJ2-7, with TRBD1 matching 7 bases. The V gene end was trimmed by 7 bases and the J gene end by 2 bases; junction bases not matched to a gene: 8. Germline V CDR1 and CDR2: MNHEY, SMNVEV (reference sequence). The CDR3 runs 14 residues. The CDR3 protein is CASNSGTAAYEQYF. Here the CDR3 DNA reads TGTGCCAGCAATTCCGGGACAGCAGCCTACGAGCAGTACTTC.

J is TRBJ1-2 and V is TRBV2; D perhaps matches TRBD1 (6 bases). The CDR3 sequence is 15 residues long. V lost 5 bases, J lost 2 bases, and 15 bases lay in between. CDR1 and CDR2 from the germline V gene are SNHLY and FYNNEI. CDR3 nucleotide sequence: TGTGCCAGCAGTTCACTTGGGACACCAAACTATGGCTACACCTTC. Protein product: CASSSLGTPNYGYTF.

This chain joins TRBV11-2 and TRBJ2-7, with 11 bases that match TRBD1. In germline, CDR1 is SGHAT, CDR2 FQNNGV. This CDR3 contains 14 residues. V shed 3 bases and J 6 bases; nucleotides not matched to a gene: 4. CDR3: CASSFGTGGSEQYF. CDR3 bases: TGTGCCAGCAGCTTTGGGACAGGGGGAAGCGAGCAGTACTTC.

V is TRBV10-1 and J is TRBJ2-2; D might be TRBD2 (6 bases). The CDR3 contains 14 residues. Germline V CDR1 and CDR2: WNHNN, SYGVQD (reference sequence). V was clipped by 8 bases and J by 0 bases, with 10 bases between them. CDR3: CASRTTANTGELFF. The CDR3 nucleotides read TGCGCCAGCCGGACTACAGCGAACACCGGGGAGCTGTTTTTT.

The J gene is TRBJ2-3, the V gene TRBV28; D not certain. V lost 5 bases to trimming and J lost 0 bases, with 12 bases between them. From germline, CDR1 is MDHEN and CDR2 SYDVKM. The CDR3 spans 15 residues. CDR3 amino acids: CASSAPPRSTDTQYF. The CDR3 bases are TGTGCCAGCAGTGCCCCCCCGAGGAGCACAGATACGCAGTATTTT.

This rearrangement joins TRBV5-1 to TRBJ2-7, with D perhaps matching TRBD2 (6 bases). Germline V CDR1 and CDR2: SGHRS, YFSETQ. The CDR3 runs to 14 residues. With 0 bases removed from V and 3 bases from J, the gap between germline ends came to 10 bases. The CDR3 DNA reads TGCGCCAGCAGCTTGGCCCCTAGCGTCTACGAGCAGTACTTC. Amino acids: CASSLAPSVYEQYF.

This clone appeared once. The CDR3 coding sequence is TGTGCCAGTAGAACGGACAGGGGGCCGACCGGGGAGCTGTTTTTT. Amino acids: CASRTDRGPTGELFF. The chain carries TRBV19 and TRBJ2-2, with TRBD1 identical over 11 bases. V trimming: 6 bases; J trimming: 5 bases; junction bases outside the gene matches: 5. In germline, CDR1 is LNHDA, CDR2 SQIVND (reference sequence). CDR3 length: 15 amino acids. The full variable domain, its missing parts supplied by reference TRBV19 and TRBJ2-2, is DGGITQSPKYLFRKEGQNVTLSCEQNLNHDAMYWYRQDPGQGLRLIYYSQIVNDFQKGDIAEGYSVSREKKESFPLTVTSAQKNPTAFYLCASRTDRGPTGELFFGEGSRLTVL.

The chain employs TRBV5-1 and TRBJ1-1; TRBD1 aligns across 8 bases. This CDR3 region has 15 residues. V was pared by 4 bases and J by 1 base, with 6 bases of the junction left unmatched. Germline V gives CDR1 SGHRS, CDR2 YFSETQ. The CDR3 loop reads CASSPTDRGNTEAFF. CDR3 coding DNA: TGCGCCAGCAGCCCGACCGACAGGGGGAACACTGAAGCTTTCTTT.

V and J are TRBV19 and TRBJ2-5; 13 bases align to TRBD2. Germline V gene data show CDR1 as LNHDA and CDR2 as SQIVND (reference sequence). The junction had 8 bases not matched to a gene; V was cut back by 5 bases and J by 5 bases. This CDR3 comprises 16 residues. For the CDR3, the DNA is TGTGCCAGTAGTGCCTCCGGACTAGCGGGAGTGGAGACCCAGTACTTC. Translating it yields CASSASGLAGVETQYF.

The chain combines TRBV27 with TRBJ1-6; D gene uncertain. Trimming cost V 6 bases and J 7 bases, with 13 bases left between them. This CDR3 is built from 14 residues. Germline V gives CDR1 MNHEY, CDR2 SMNVEV (reference sequence). Here the CDR3 reads CASRLSLRNSPLHF. CDR3 nucleotides: TGTGCCAGCAGATTGAGTCTACGAAATTCACCCCTCCACTTT.

The genes are TRBV6-5 and TRBJ2-1; TRBD1 is a possible D gene (6 bases). The V and J ends lost 4 bases and 9 bases respectively, with 13 bases between them. CDR3 length: 13 residues. The germline V gene encodes CDR1 MNHEY and CDR2 SVGAGI. The CDR3 protein is CASSSYREAEQFF. DNA of the CDR3: TGTGCCAGCAGTTCCTACAGGGAAGCTGAGCAGTTCTTC.

The chain has TRBV5-1 and TRBJ1-3; D gene unclear. The CDR3 contains 13 residues. With 0 bases removed from V and 1 base from J, the gap between germline ends came to 2 bases. In germline, CDR1 is SGHRS, CDR2 YFSETQ. CDR3 DNA: TGCGCCAGCAGCTTGGAATCTGGAAACACCATATATTTT. Translation: CASSLESGNTIYF.

J is TRBJ1-1 and V is TRBV2; a weak D match, TRBD1 (6 bases). The germline V gene has CDR1 SNHLY and CDR2 FYNNEI. Trimming removed 3 bases from V and 4 bases from J, with 9 bases in between. The CDR3 is 13 amino acids. DNA for the CDR3: TGTGCCAGCAGTGAGTCCAGGGGCACTGAAGCTTTCTTT. Its protein is CASSESRGTEAFF.

The chain joins TRBV7-9 to TRBJ2-7; TRBD1 matches at 7 bases. This CDR3 has 15 amino acids. V was clipped by 5 bases and J by 0 bases; unmatched bases: 7. Germline V gene lookup returns CDR1 SEHNR and CDR2 FQNEAQ (reference sequence). CDR3 region: CASSPRDSYSYEQYF. CDR3 bases: TGTGCCAGCAGCCCCCGGGACAGTTACTCCTACGAGCAGTACTTC.

This clone occurred a few times. J is TRBJ2-7 and V is TRBV27; D remains unclear. The CDR3 loop spans 12 amino acids. Trimming removed 5 bases at V and 3 bases at J, with 8 bases between. Germline loops: CDR1 MNHEY, CDR2 SMNVEV (reference sequence). In DNA, the CDR3 is TGTGCCAGCAGTCCCAACAACTACGAGCAGTACTTC. Translating it yields CASSPNNYEQYF.

This sequence joins TRBV7-2 and TRBJ2-7; TRBD2 matches 10 bases. In germline, CDR1 is SGHTA, CDR2 FQGNSA. The trim removed 1 base at V and 3 bases at J, leaving 3 bases unmatched. The CDR3 extends over 15 amino acids. CDR3 loop: CASSLELAGHYEQYF. The DNA of the CDR3 is TGTGCCAGCAGCTTAGAACTAGCGGGACACTACGAGCAGTACTTC.

The rearrangement links TRBV3-1 (or the pseudogene TRBV3-2) to TRBJ2-7; 11 bases fit TRBD1. The CDR3 is made up of 16 amino acids. The germline CDR1 and CDR2 sequences are LGHDT and YNNKEL (reference sequence). With 3 bases clipped from V and 8 bases from J, the junction kept 12 bases outside the gene matches. CDR3 sequence (DNA): TGTGCCAGCAGCCATTCTGGGACAGGGGGACGGGAAAAGCAGTACTTC. Protein: CASSHSGTGGREKQYF.

The chain has TRBV5-4 and TRBJ2-3, with 7 bases identical to TRBD2. After removal of 4 bases from V and 4 bases from J, the junction contained 9 bases not matched to a gene. Germline loops: CDR1 SGHNT, CDR2 YYREEE (reference sequence). This CDR3 spans 15 amino acids. CDR3 sequence: CASSRAGERADTQYF. As DNA, the CDR3 is TGTGCCAGCAGCCGCGCGGGGGAGCGGGCAGATACGCAGTATTTT.

This clone has just a few counts. Other DNA sequences of this sample code for an identical CDR3. This chain uses TRBV9 with TRBJ2-1; either TRBD1 or TRBD2 may fit D (5 bases each). This CDR3 is built from 14 residues. From germline, CDR1 is SGDLS and CDR2 YYNGEE. The V end lost 4 bases, the J end lost 10 bases, and 18 bases lay between the germline ends. Here the CDR3 reads CASSTYRSGHEQFF. The CDR3 DNA sequence: TGTGCCAGCAGCACATACCGATCGGGGCACGAGCAGTTCTTC.